This TCR beta chain emerged from a study of blood T cell repertoires in COVID-19 (dated by TCRdb to 2019 to 2021). About the investigation overall: Collaborator samples came from the United States, Italy and Spain and covered acute and convalescent phases of COVID-19. The prospective study material was composed of cDNA or gDNA derived from T cells, B-cell-depleted T cells, or PBMCs. Subjects who had been exposed to COVID-19, were actively infected with it, or had recovered from it provided the deeply sampled blood TCRbeta repertoires that made up the dataset. A freely available public database, intended as a resource for researchers studying the immune response to SARS-CoV-2, is where the repertoires were released. Samples came from the ongoing ImmuneRACE study (first 160 participants) plus 1,254 subjects from 6 global collaborators. Sample metadata almost always included a de-identified subject ID, COVID-19 status, age in years and sex. Where HLA class I and class II types were available, the types were taken from metadata supplied by the sample provider, not from assay-based typing.

Study-level results and caveats: The quantity of clinical and demographic metadata differed by source and by participant and was supplied without curation.

Its CDR3 holds 14 amino acids, cysteine through phenylalanine. The kept DNA is CDR3 alone, 42 bases in frame from the first base. CDR1 and CDR2 are read off the germline V gene (reference sequence) as MNHEY and SMNVEV. From V the trimming removes 5 bases and from J it removes 3 bases, while the gene matches leave 3 bases of the junction unaccounted for. Whole blood was collected in K2EDTA tubes by collaborating institutions according to the institutions' own protocols. For TCRbeta analysis, collaborators shipped samples in one of three forms: frozen whole blood, isolated PBMCs, or DNA extracted from either of those sample types. The immunoSEQ Assay, a bias-controlled multiplex PCR, was used to amplify TCRbeta CDR3 regions from genomic DNA. The paper's processing steps were these. Within the assay, amplification of reference gene primers was used to estimate how many nucleated cells each sample contained. Sequence reads were collapsed and filtered to measure the absolute abundance of every unique TCRbeta CDR3 rearrangement. For each sample, productive Simpson clonality was calculated as the square root of Simpson's diversity index over productive rearrangements. Entries here come from immuneACCESS through TCRdb and include only in-frame sequences with V and J called. Some clones fail to appear in such tables; in the studies checked, an unresolved V gene covers under half of the shortfall, and the cause of the remainder is unknown. V, J and clone size are those of that table, while D and trimming were read from the DNA. The sample table lists 98,000 or so clones, about 83% of them with a count of one. The ten largest account for roughly 4% of the sample.

A remark on this clone: What this receptor recognizes is not known. The sample holds no much larger clone one base away, and base qualities are not on file.

The chain is made from TRBV27 and TRBJ2-1; the central 8 bases match TRBD2. The sequence came from a woman aged 70-85 years with acute or convalescent COVID-19. The material sequenced was peripheral blood. The CDR3 reads as follows: CASSPGTSYNEQFF. The DNA sequence reads TGTGCCAGCAGTCCCGGGACTAGCTACAATGAGCAGTTCTTC.